This paragraph covers one T cell receptor (beta chain) sequence. As yet, its antigen is unknown. The data are from a study of molecular identifiers for immune sequencing clone quantification. This CDR3 region has 15 residues. The germline CDR1 and CDR2 sequences are KGHSH and LQKENI. Trimming stripped 3 bases from V and 0 bases from J, with 12 bases between. Preparation methods for the bulk TCR libraries were those previously described, with listed TCR primers. A single record per CDR3 protein comes from TCRdb applying MiXCR to the PCR reads. Counted here are about 640,000 distinct CDR3 sequences, about 20% occurring once; the ten biggest clones make up 0.7% to 1%. General study results and limits: In a background of under 1.3 million naive cells, spiked Jurkat TCR RNA from one cell was reportedly detectable. Over 97% of effector molecules, but under 1% in naive cells, were held by clones with more than 20 RNA copies.

This sequence was found in a human donor in good health. Some libraries in this study had Jurkat cell RNA spiked in. The chain carries TRBV18 and TRBJ2-7; a possible D gene is TRBD1 (5 bases). The specimen was naive CD8+ T cells from blood, with Jurkat cell RNA spiked in. Subset reported: FACS-sorted CD8+CD4-CCR7+CD45RA+ naive T cells. CDR3 in DNA: TGTGCCAGCTCACCCGACAGCCCTCTCTCCTACGAGCAGTACTTC. Encoded protein: CASSPDSPLSYEQYF.